These T cell receptor beta chains were read from a single sample in a study of cytomegalovirus exposure and HLA in healthy donors. The table came from immunoSEQ multiplex PCR; TCRdb's copy has only in-frame clones and leaves some out. The repertoire holds around 170,000 clones, with roughly 77% as singletons. The sequenced sample was PBMCs. The receptors shown here come from a woman aged 25 to 39 in good health and CMV-seronegative. The conserved cysteine and the conserved F or W are not part of the CDR3 here. The size entry is marked missing in some rows and otherwise reads once, few, many or a size class.

>TRBJ1-2|-|TRBV29-1
SVESGGGYT
>TRBJ1-2|-|TRBV15
ATSRGAANGYT
>TRBJ2-7|-|TRBV5-1
ASSLQPGTGASEQY
>TRBJ2-5|-|TRBV19
ASSYSGTQETQY
>TRBJ2-4|-|TRBV18
ASSPGLQGFIQY
>TRBJ1-1|-|TRBV27
ASSIRTANTEAF
>TRBJ2-2|-|TRBV7-2
ASSLNSGSAGELF
>TRBJ2-7|-|TRBV30
AWSPRQGPYSYEQY
>TRBJ2-7|-|TRBV11-2
ASSSSPSYEQY
>TRBJ1-1|-|TRBV19
ASSIQPAGHTEAF
>TRBJ1-1|-|TRBV7-9
ALSLPGNTEAF
>TRBJ2-7|-|TRBV30
AWSSQGIEQY
>TRBJ2-3|few|TRBV6-1
AGGFTDTQY
>TRBJ2-2|-|TRBV5-1
ASSWLDLGELF
>TRBJ2-2|-|TRBV4-3
ASSQDWRGGSTGELF
>TRBJ1-1|-|TRBV5-4
ASSAKEYRGAF
>TRBJ1-2|-|TRBV30
AWSLAQRYGYT
>TRBJ2-3|-|TRBV1
TSSQDYRGRTDTQY
>TRBJ2-5|few|TRBV25-1
ASSATRSVGETQY
>TRBJ1-4|-|TRBV5-6
ASSFRSGVATNEKLF
>TRBJ2-7|-|TRBV6-6
ASSYSRGGEY
>TRBJ2-7|-|TRBV29-1
SVESDSYEQY
>TRBJ1-2|-|TRBV6-5
ASSYTGQPNYGYT
>TRBJ1-1|few|TRBV7-3
ASSSPGTGANTEAF
>TRBJ2-1|-|TRBV7-3
ASSLVRGNEQF
>TRBJ1-1|-|TRBV9
ASSARDRGGEAF
>TRBJ1-1|-|TRBV6-5
ASSYSGVGAGTEAF
>TRBJ1-6|-|TRBV21-1
ASSTPRRDSLGSYNSPLH
>TRBJ2-7|few|TRBV6-5
ASSYSGQGNYEQY